This T cell receptor beta chain comes out of a study of blood T cell repertoires in COVID-19. As for the study in general: Samples taken during acute and convalescent COVID-19 were collected in the United States, Italy and Spain. T cells, B-cell-depleted T cells, or PBMCs supplied cDNA or gDNA.

Participants were aged 18 to 89 years, lived in about two dozen US areas, and enrolled virtually. The CDR3 extends over 15 amino acids. CDR1 is MNHEY and CDR2 is SMNVEV in the germline V gene (reference sequence). V lost 5 bases, J lost 1 base, and 15 bases lay in between. In the original analysis: The authors estimated nucleated cell counts from reference gene primer amplification. Only in-frame clones appear in the TCRdb table, and some are missing; sequencing was by immunoSEQ multiplex PCR. From that table come the V and J calls and clone size; the DNA was used to work out D and trimming. The sample has about 200,000 clones, 65% to 90% seen once.

The TCR was taken from a woman in her thirties or forties with acute COVID-19. This chain links TRBV27 with TRBJ2-7; D gene ambiguous. The sequenced sample was PBMCs or T cells enriched from blood (not recorded which). The CDR3 bases are TGTGCCAGCAGTCCTACCGACTTGCGATCCTACGAGCAGTACTTC. Translation: CASSPTDLRSYEQYF.